The 5 T cell receptor beta chains presented below share a single source sample, sequenced in a study of radiation and T cells in renal cell carcinoma. The time point was: blood 2 weeks post-SBRT. The sample's treatment: 15 Gy SBRT to primary tumor, nephrectomy 4 weeks later. Profiled with immunoSEQ multiplex PCR; TCRdb holds only in-frame clones, not every one. This sample has roughly 60,000 clones, with around 80% found just once. The specimen comprised blood, sampled from a patient whose treatment included radiotherapy and nephrectomy. Receptors were obtained from a man in his sixties with renal cell carcinoma.

The gene calls are TRBV9 and TRBJ2-3, with D tentatively TRBD2 (5 bases). Germline loops: CDR1 SGDLS, CDR2 YYNGEE. This CDR3 is built from 12 residues. V was cut by 0 bases and J by 8 bases, with 7 bases left in between. The CDR3 DNA sequence: TGTGCCAGCAGCGTAGGGGCGGGTACGCAGTATTTT. Protein sequence: CASSVGAGTQYF.

The V and J genes are TRBV28 and TRBJ2-7; D possibly corresponds to TRBD2 (6 bases). The CDR3 has 16 amino acids. Looked up from germline, CDR1 is MDHEN and CDR2 is SYDVKM. V gave up 2 bases and J gave up 1 base, with 15 bases separating them. The CDR3 region has the DNA TGTGCCAGCAGTTTAGGGTCGACTAGTAAATCCTACGAGCAGTACGTC. Its translation: CASSLGSTSKSYEQYV.

In its sample, this clone was seen once. The CDR3 sequence is CASSADRQVGQPQHF. The DNA for the CDR3 is TGTGCCAGCAGCGCTGACAGGCAGGTCGGTCAGCCCCAGCATTTT. This chain joins TRBV2 and TRBJ1-5; D possibly corresponds to TRBD1 (6 bases). In germline, CDR1 is SNHLY, CDR2 FYNNEI. V was pared by 6 bases and J by 6 bases, with 18 bases between. The CDR3 length is 15 residues.

The genes are TRBV11-1 and TRBJ2-5, with D possibly matching TRBD1 (7 bases). CDR3 length: 14 amino acids. Germline values: CDR1 SGHAT, CDR2 FQDESV (reference sequence). Trimming pared 5 bases from V and 4 bases from J, leaving 14 bases between. The CDR3 reads CASSIHRGGETQYF. DNA for the CDR3: TGTGCCAGCAGCATCCACAGGGGAGGAGAGACCCAGTACTTC.

This clone was detected once. This chain joins TRBV30 and TRBJ2-5; perhaps TRBD2 as D (7 bases). V was trimmed by 0 bases and J by 0 bases, leaving 14 bases between them. The CDR3 is 16 amino acids. The V gene's germline CDR1 is GTSNPN and CDR2 SVGIG (reference sequence). This chain's CDR3 is CAWSVGGGRYQETQYF. The CDR3 DNA sequence: TGTGCCTGGAGTGTAGGGGGGGGCCGGTACCAAGAGACCCAGTACTTC.